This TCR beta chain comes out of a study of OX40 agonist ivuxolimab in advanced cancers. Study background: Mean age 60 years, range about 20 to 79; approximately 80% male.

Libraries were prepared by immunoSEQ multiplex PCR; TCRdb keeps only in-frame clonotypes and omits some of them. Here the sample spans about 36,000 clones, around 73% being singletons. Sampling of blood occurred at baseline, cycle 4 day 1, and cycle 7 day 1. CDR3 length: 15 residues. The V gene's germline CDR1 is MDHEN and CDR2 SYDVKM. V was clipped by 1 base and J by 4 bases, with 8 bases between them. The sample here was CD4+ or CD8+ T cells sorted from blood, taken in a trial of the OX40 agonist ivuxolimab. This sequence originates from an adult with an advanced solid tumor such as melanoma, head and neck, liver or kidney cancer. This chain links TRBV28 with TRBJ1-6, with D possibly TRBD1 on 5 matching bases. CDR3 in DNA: TGTGCCAGCAGTTTATCAGGGTTGTATAATTCACCCCTCCACTTT. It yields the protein CASSLSGLYNSPLHF.